This T cell receptor beta chain was identified during a study of T cells in women clearing cervical HPV infection (dated by TCRdb to 2016 to 2019). Notes on the research overall: The cases were some 25 women with histologically confirmed HPV16-related CIN3 or worse, and 2 of these cases were invasive cancers. The approximately 26 controls were women who cleared a single incident HPV16 infection within 12 months without developing precancer or cancer. Blood from cases was collected at the visit where the lesion was first found, while blood from controls was collected once the infection could no longer be detected. For cases, a median interval of roughly 150 days, with an interquartile range of roughly 85 to 220 days, was observed between lesion detection and blood sampling. Since only a few of the women had HLA typing available, the possibility that HLA type was acting as a confounder could not be ruled out. This exploratory proof-of-principle case-control study, nested within the Guanacaste HPV Natural History Study in Costa Rica, compared TCR repertoires among women with different cervical HPV16 outcomes. Cases and controls were matched on year of sample collection and on age within five years. Median age was about 30 years in cases versus roughly 37 in controls, and baseline characteristics did not differ significantly. The parent cohort enrolled 10,000 to 13,000 women aged 18 or older in Guanacaste, Costa Rica, during about 1993 to 1995 and followed them for six to eight years. Quality controls consisted of five blinded duplicates per group, for a total of about 60 samples made up of roughly 50 participants and approximately 10 replicates. The paper as a whole reports these results and caveats: T-cell numbers per sample were unknown, so richness differences could reflect varying T-cell content rather than repertoire biology. Because of the cross-sectional design, the study could not determine whether the associations came before infection or resulted from infection, and neither effector/memory subsets nor HPV-specific T cells were isolated. Across sequencing depths, CIN3+ cases showed significantly higher TCR repertoire richness than controls, but evenness did not differ between the groups. Random forest classifiers combining richness and V gene abundances distinguished cases from controls with an estimated AUC of 0.83.

A remark on this clone: Its antigen target is currently unknown.

Every participant had a single incident cervical HPV16 infection, and prevalent HPV16 infections were excluded. Cervical HPV DNA was detected by MY09/MY11 PCR and genotyped by dot-blot hybridization. Fifteen mL of heparinized blood were centrifuged, and the buffy coat was aliquoted, frozen at -30°C, then stored at -80°C. QIAGEN kits were used to extract genomic DNA from buffy coat specimens. The immunoSEQ assay used multiplex PCR to amplify TCR beta CDR3 regions from an average of around 1.2 ug of genomic DNA per sample. Primer bias was corrected in the assay by using a complete synthetic TCR repertoire to establish an amplification baseline. The amplicons were sequenced on the Illumina platform. As for the authors' bioinformatics: Error correction of the sequences involved clustering with frequency ratios plus a modified nearest-neighbor algorithm, after which the sequences were analyzed in the immunoSEQ Analyzer using IMGT gene definitions. At each rarefaction depth, TCR richness and evenness were averaged across 20 rarefaction repeats, and samples with fewer sequences than that depth were excluded. V, D and J gene relative abundances were compared between groups with Wilcoxon rank sum tests, applying FDR correction. An intraclass correlation of about 96% for TCR richness and an average of about 82% across some 70 gene segments were obtained from the blinded duplicates. TCRdb took this table from immuneACCESS and kept in-frame rearrangements with V and J called. Such tables lack part of the clones; where checked against another copy, unresolved V genes explain under half of the gap, and the rest is unexplained. V and J calls and clone size follow that table, whereas D and trimming were derived from the DNA. The table for this sample records some 21,000 clones. Approximately 2.4% of the sample is in the top ten clones.

This receptor was obtained from a woman between 18 and 75 years old with a cervical HPV16 infection that either progressed to CIN3+ or cleared (not recorded which). Source material: blood buffy coat.

CDR3 sequence: CSVLGQGSYEQYF. The DNA read from the CDR3 is TGCAGCGTCCTAGGACAGGGCTCCTACGAG. This receptor chain uses TRBV29-1 and TRBJ2-7; 8 nucleotides in the junction match TRBD1. Coverage ceases 3 residues before the CDR3 finishes, and the germline J gene fills in the end. CDR1 SQVTM and CDR2 ANQGSEA were looked up in the germline V gene. V trim: 6 bases; J trim: 0 bases; unmatched bases: 4. From its cysteine to its phenylalanine, the CDR3 spans 13 amino acids. Part of the CDR3 DNA is given, 30 bases translated from base 1.